The entry that follows covers one T cell receptor (beta chain) sequence. Original data processing: By means of reference gene primer amplification, nucleated cell counts were estimated. Measured with immunoSEQ multiplex PCR; TCRdb has only the in-frame clones, and not every one. V and J calls and clone size are copied from that table; D and trimming were computed from the DNA. Among about 380,000 clones, around 91% were seen once, and the ten largest hold 6.5%. These data originate in a study of blood T cell repertoires in COVID-19. The overall study: T cells, B-cell-depleted T cells, or PBMCs supplied cDNA or gDNA.

The CDR3 sequence is 18 residues long. V lost 9 bases to trimming and J lost 5 bases; unmatched junction nucleotides: 21. In germline, CDR1 is KGHDR, CDR2 SFDVKD. The chain carries TRBV24-1 and TRBJ2-5; 9 bases agree with TRBD2. This TCR derives from a man younger than 30 with active or convalescent COVID-19. Sequenced sample: peripheral blood. CDR3 region: CATAFCSGTSPLGETQYF. The CDR3 DNA follows: TGTGCCACCGCCTTCTGTTCCGGGACTAGCCCCTTGGGGGAGACCCAGTACTTC.